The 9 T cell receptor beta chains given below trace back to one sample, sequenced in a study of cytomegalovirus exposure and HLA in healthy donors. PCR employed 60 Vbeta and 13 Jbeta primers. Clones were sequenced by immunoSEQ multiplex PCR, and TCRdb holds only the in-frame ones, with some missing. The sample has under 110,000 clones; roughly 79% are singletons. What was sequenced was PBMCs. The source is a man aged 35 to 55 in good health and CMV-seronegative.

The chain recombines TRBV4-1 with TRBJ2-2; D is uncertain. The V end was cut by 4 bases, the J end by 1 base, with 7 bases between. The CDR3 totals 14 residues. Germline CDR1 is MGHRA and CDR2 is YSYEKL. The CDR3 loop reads CASSRLENTGELFF. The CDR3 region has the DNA TGCGCCAGCAGCCGTCTAGAGAACACCGGGGAGCTGTTTTTT.

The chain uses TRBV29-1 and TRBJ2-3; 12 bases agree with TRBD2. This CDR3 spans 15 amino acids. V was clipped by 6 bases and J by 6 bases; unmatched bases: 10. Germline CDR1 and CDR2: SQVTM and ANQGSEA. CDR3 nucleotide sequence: TGCAGCGTAGGGGCTAGCGGGGGGGCAGCTGATACGCAGTATTTT. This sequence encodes CSVGASGGAADTQYF.

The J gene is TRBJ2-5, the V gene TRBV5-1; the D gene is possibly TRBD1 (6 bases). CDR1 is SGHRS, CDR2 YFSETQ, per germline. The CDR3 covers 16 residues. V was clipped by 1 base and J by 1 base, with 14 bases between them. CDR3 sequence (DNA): TGCGCCAGCAGCTTGACAGGGACGTTGGCCCAAGAGACCCAGTACTTC. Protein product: CASSLTGTLAQETQYF.

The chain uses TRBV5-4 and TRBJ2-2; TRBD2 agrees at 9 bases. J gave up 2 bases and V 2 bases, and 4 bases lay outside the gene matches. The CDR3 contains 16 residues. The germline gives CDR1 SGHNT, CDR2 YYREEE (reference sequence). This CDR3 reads CASSFISGGNTGELFF. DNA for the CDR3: TGTGCCAGCAGCTTCATTAGCGGGGGTAACACCGGGGAGCTGTTTTTT.

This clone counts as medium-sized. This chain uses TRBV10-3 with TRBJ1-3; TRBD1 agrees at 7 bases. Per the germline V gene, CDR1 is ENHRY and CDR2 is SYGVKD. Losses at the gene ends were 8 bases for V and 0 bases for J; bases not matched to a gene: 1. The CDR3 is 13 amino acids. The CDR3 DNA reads TGTGCCATCCGGGACAGCTCTGGAAACACCATATATTTT. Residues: CAIRDSSGNTIYF.

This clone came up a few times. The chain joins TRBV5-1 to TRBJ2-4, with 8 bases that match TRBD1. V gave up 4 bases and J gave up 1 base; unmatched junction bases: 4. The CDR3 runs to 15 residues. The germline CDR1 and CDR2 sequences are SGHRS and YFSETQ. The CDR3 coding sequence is TGCGCCAGCAGCCCCCGGGACAGGGCCAAAAACATTCAGTACTTC. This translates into CASSPRDRAKNIQYF.

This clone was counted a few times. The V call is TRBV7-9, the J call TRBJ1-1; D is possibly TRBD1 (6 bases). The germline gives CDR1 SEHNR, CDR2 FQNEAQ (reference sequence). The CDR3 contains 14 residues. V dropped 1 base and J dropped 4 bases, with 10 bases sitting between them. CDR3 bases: TGTGCCAGCAGCTTAGAGGACAGCTCCACTGAAGCTTTCTTT. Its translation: CASSLEDSSTEAFF.

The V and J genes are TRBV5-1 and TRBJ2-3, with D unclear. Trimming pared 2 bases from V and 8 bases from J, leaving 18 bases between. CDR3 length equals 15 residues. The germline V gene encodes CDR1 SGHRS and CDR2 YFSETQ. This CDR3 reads CASSLPVAEAGTQYF. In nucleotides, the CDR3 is TGCGCCAGCAGCTTACCCGTGGCCGAGGCTGGTACGCAGTATTTT.

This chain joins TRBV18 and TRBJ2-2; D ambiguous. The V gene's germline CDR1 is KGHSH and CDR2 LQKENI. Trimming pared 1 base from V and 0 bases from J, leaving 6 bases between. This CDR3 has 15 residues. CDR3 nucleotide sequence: TGTGCCAGCTCACCACGGCACACGAACACCGGGGAGCTGTTTTTT. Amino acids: CASSPRHTNTGELFF.